The entry below describes one TCR beta chain. The target antigen is unknown. Germline loops: CDR1 MNHEY, CDR2 SMNVEV (reference sequence). Unmatched junction bases numbered 6, after V lost 6 bases and J lost 3 bases. This CDR3 has 15 amino acids. One entry per CDR3 protein results from TCRdb running MiXCR on the reads. Here the sample spans approximately 1,000,000 distinct CDR3 sequences, roughly a third being singletons. The data derive from a study of T cell repertoires in cytomegalovirus infection. The sample was cultured CD8+ T cells from PBMCs, taken from culture after CMV antigen stimulation. This clonotype originated in a human donor in good health (CMV status not recorded). Some clones in this sample may be carry-over from other donors' samples. The J gene is TRBJ2-3, the V gene TRBV27; TRBD1 matches 10 bases. The CDR3 region is CASRRTGGGTDTQYF. CDR3 DNA: TGTGCCAGCAGAAGGACAGGGGGGGGAACAGATACGCAGTATTTT.